This TCR beta chain originates from a study of blood T cells in healthy people across ages. Study-level points and caveats: Donor CMV infection status was unknown, possibly confounding age-related changes in expanded clonotypes.

Sample donors were healthy Caucasian individuals that came from Russia, aged roughly 6 to 100. Isolation recovered at least 6.5 million PBMCs from every sample. The trim removed 7 bases at V and 3 bases at J, leaving 8 bases unmatched. The V gene's germline CDR1 is SQVTM and CDR2 ANQGSEA. CDR3 length: 14 residues. Together with a sample-barcoded 5' primer, a J-beta primer mix was included in a second PCR lasting about 7 to 12 cycles. The study obtained at least 2.5 million CDR3-containing paired-end reads from every sample. TCRdb reanalysed the 5' RACE reads using MiXCR and keeps one entry per CDR3 protein. The sample yields 1.5 million to 1.8 million distinct CDR3 sequences, about 45% seen once. This clonotype was observed a few times. What it binds is not known.

The clonotype originates from a woman aged 18-29 years in good health. Sequencing used blood. V and J are TRBV29-1 and TRBJ2-3, with 9 bases identical to TRBD1. The CDR3 DNA reads TGCAGCGGTAAACAGGGGGCGCGAACAGATACGCAGTATTTT. Its translation is CSGKQGARTDTQYF.